In this sample, the clone carrying this T cell receptor (beta chain) turned up once. Its antigen is not known. Compared with germline, one end of the junction differs, possibly owing to a read error. After constant-region reverse-primer amplification, full-length variable regions underwent semi-nested PCR with Nested Universal Primer A. TCRdb used MiXCR to reprocess the 5' RACE reads, holding one entry per CDR3 protein. The sample records 55,000 to 70,000 distinct CDR3 sequences, about 28% being singletons. Study-wide results and limits: Tumor memory CD4+ T cell TCR gene usage clustered with blood and lymph node memory CD4+ cells and lymph node naive CD4+ cells. Greatest tumor Treg TCR overlap was with tumor naive CD4+ cells.

The CDR3 is 18 residues long. Germline CDR1 and CDR2: SGHRS and YFSETQ. This TCR came from a female donor with breast cancer. The material sequenced was tumor-infiltrating memory CD4+ T cells sorted from the breast tumor. The sample's subset: memory CD4+ T cells, CD4+CD45RO+CD25-. V gene TRBV5-1 combines with J gene TRBJ2-4, with D possibly TRBD1 on 7 matching bases. In DNA, the CDR3 is TGCGCCAGCAGCTTATACCAGGAGGGGGCGAACGAACAAAACAGTCAGTACTTC. Translated: CASSLYQEGANEQNSQYF.